The clone carrying this TCR beta chain was seen a handful of times. These data are taken from a study of blood T cell repertoires in COVID-19. Study background: Material from acute and convalescent COVID-19 was sourced from the United States, Italy and Spain. In each case, the material was cDNA or gDNA derived from T cells, B-cell-depleted T cells, or PBMCs.

Original analysis: Reference gene primer amplification yielded estimated nucleated cell counts. Here immunoSEQ multiplex PCR was the method, and the copy in TCRdb shows in-frame clones only, minus some. That table furnishes V, J and clone size, whereas the DNA furnished D and trimming. The sample shows around 150,000 clones, under 90% of them seen only once. V lost 3 bases, J lost 6 bases, and 12 bases lay in between. The CDR3 loop spans 13 amino acids. Germline V lookup: CDR1 SQVTM, CDR2 ANQGSEA. The J gene is TRBJ2-1, the V gene TRBV29-1; D is unclear. The sequencing sample was made of peripheral blood. This receptor was taken from a woman over 75 in a cohort sampled during active or convalescent COVID-19. CDR3 DNA: TGCAGCGTTGATACGGTTACGGGCAATGAGCAGTTCTTC. Protein product: CSVDTVTGNEQFF.